This is a list of T cell receptor beta chains from one sample in a study of blood T cells in healthy people across ages. Each CDR3 protein gets one entry after TCRdb re-called the 5' RACE reads with MiXCR. In the table there are about 1,800,000 distinct CDR3 sequences, approximately 28% of which are singletons. Sequenced material: blood. The origin of the receptors is a young woman in good health. Both conserved end residues are part of each CDR3. Where a row states a size, it is once, few, many or the class of an expanded clone; other rows omit it.

V gene: TRBV2
clone size: NA
CDR3 protein: CASSVPEQYF

V gene: TRBV10-1
clone size: many
CDR3 protein: CASSRDFSTTEQYF

V gene: TRBV4-1
clone size: many
CDR3 protein: CASSQVSQPYEQYF

V gene: TRBV14
clone size: NA
CDR3 protein: CASSRDRYSPLHF

V gene: TRBV29-1
clone size: NA
CDR3 protein: CRANSGGNEQFF

V gene: TRBV29-1
clone size: many
CDR3 protein: CSVEKGNYGYTF

V gene: TRBV6-5
clone size: few
CDR3 protein: CASSQVPESSYEQYF

V gene: TRBV7-8
clone size: NA
CDR3 protein: CASSPEGALAGRSHEQYF

V gene: TRBV6-6
clone size: NA
CDR3 protein: CASSPGPSETFF

V gene: TRBV6-1
clone size: NA
CDR3 protein: CASSEGGRSMRAQYF

V gene: TRBV20-1
clone size: few
CDR3 protein: CSAVNPGQQYEQYF

V gene: TRBV7-2
clone size: NA
CDR3 protein: CASSLDVGLAGGTDTQYF

V gene: TRBV29-1
clone size: many
CDR3 protein: CSARTSGSETQYF

V gene: TRBV11-2
clone size: few
CDR3 protein: CASSPRLEWPTGNEQFF

V gene: TRBV29-1
clone size: many
CDR3 protein: CSVGAEETQYF

V gene: TRBV29-1
clone size: many
CDR3 protein: CSVEDGGLNTEAFF

V gene: TRBV5-5
clone size: NA
CDR3 protein: CASSLVTGDGYTF

V gene: TRBV15
clone size: NA
CDR3 protein: CATSTRYTEAFF

V gene: TRBV27
clone size: NA
CDR3 protein: CASSWGSTGANEQFF

V gene: TRBV6-6
clone size: few
CDR3 protein: CASSPTSTPQFF

V gene: TRBV4-1
clone size: few
CDR3 protein: CASSQDPNRGWAYEQYF

V gene: TRBV10-3
clone size: NA
CDR3 protein: CAISDKDSPFTDTQYF

V gene: TRBV5-1
clone size: few
CDR3 protein: CASSWDRPFEQYF

V gene: TRBV3-1
clone size: once
CDR3 protein: CACSPGFQETQYF

V gene: TRBV7-2
clone size: few
CDR3 protein: CASSSLPGGPRGDEQFF

V gene: TRBV18
clone size: once
CDR3 protein: CASSPQKDYGYTF

V gene: TRBV20-1
clone size: NA
CDR3 protein: CSARVRGGAGGENIQYF

V gene: TRBV20-1
clone size: few
CDR3 protein: CSASLWGQLNQPQHF

V gene: TRBV24-1
clone size: many
CDR3 protein: CASEPQGSLFNNEQFF

V gene: TRBV5-1
clone size: NA
CDR3 protein: CASSHTLNTEAFF

V gene: TRBV29-1
clone size: few
CDR3 protein: CRVWDSYEQYF

V gene: TRBV11-2
clone size: NA
CDR3 protein: CASSLIRLGGELFF

V gene: TRBV7-6
clone size: few
CDR3 protein: CASSLVLAGGPATQYF

V gene: TRBV11-2
clone size: few
CDR3 protein: CASTRDGYTDTQYF

V gene: TRBV12-3/TRBV12-4
clone size: once
CDR3 protein: CASSLARGDTIYF

V gene: TRBV9
clone size: NA
CDR3 protein: CASSVYGHGDTF

V gene: TRBV24-1
clone size: NA
CDR3 protein: CATQPSTDSYEQYF

V gene: TRBV20-1
clone size: few
CDR3 protein: CSAPQGRGTSGRWTQYF

V gene: TRBV6-5
clone size: few
CDR3 protein: CASCFSRGAAGELFF

V gene: TRBV12-3/TRBV12-4
clone size: few
CDR3 protein: CASSFGAGELFF

V gene: TRBV20-1
clone size: many
CDR3 protein: CSASNRANYGYTF

V gene: TRBV5-4
clone size: few
CDR3 protein: CASSFWQGVVKNIQYF

V gene: TRBV18
clone size: NA
CDR3 protein: CASSPGLAGGAREQFF

V gene: TRBV2
clone size: few
CDR3 protein: CASSAVRGLREYGYTF

V gene: TRBV30
clone size: NA
CDR3 protein: CAWSRPGLPSPDTQYF

V gene: TRBV14
clone size: NA
CDR3 protein: CASSRRDTNYNEQYF

V gene: TRBV2
clone size: NA
CDR3 protein: CASRRVSGYTF

V gene: TRBV28
clone size: few
CDR3 protein: CASRLRDGESYEQYF

V gene: TRBV20-1
clone size: NA
CDR3 protein: CSARTGTGGSGEQYF

V gene: TRBV12-3/TRBV12-4
clone size: few
CDR3 protein: CASSLIGGSTEAFF

V gene: TRBV15
clone size: NA
CDR3 protein: CATSRDLGRTNEKLFF

V gene: TRBV20-1
clone size: many
CDR3 protein: CSARDSSRKQYF